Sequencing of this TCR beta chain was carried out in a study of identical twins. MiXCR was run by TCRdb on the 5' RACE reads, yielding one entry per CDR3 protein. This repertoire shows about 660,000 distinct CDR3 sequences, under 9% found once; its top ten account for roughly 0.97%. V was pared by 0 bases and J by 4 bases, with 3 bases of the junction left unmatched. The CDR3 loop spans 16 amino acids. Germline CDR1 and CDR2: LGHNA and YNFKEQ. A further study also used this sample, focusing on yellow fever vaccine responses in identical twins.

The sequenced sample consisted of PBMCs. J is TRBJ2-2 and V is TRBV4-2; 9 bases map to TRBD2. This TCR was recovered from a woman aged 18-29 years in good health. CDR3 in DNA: TGTGCCAGCAGCCAAGACGCTAGCGGGGCCACCGGGGAGCTGTTTTTT. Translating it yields CASSQDASGATGELFF.